The 20 T cell receptor beta chains listed next were all sequenced from one sample in a study of spatial heterogeneity in lung cancer. Time point indicated: sample taken at primary tumor resection. TCRdb reanalysed the 5' RACE reads using MiXCR and keeps one entry per CDR3 protein. Of under 25,000 distinct CDR3 sequences listed, 5.5% to 7.5% are singletons. Sequenced here: PBMCs, sampled at surgery. The receptors come from a male donor with early-stage non-small cell lung cancer.

The gene calls are TRBV28 and TRBJ1-1; 9 positions match TRBD1. The V gene end was trimmed by 6 bases and the J gene end by 0 bases; junction bases not matched to a gene: 8. This CDR3 is 16 amino acids long. Germline V gene data show CDR1 as MDHEN and CDR2 as SYDVKM. The CDR3 sequence: CASRVFGTGMNTEAFF. In DNA form, the CDR3 reads TGTGCCAGCAGGGTTTTCGGGACAGGGATGAACACTGAAGCTTTCTTT.

In the case of this clonotype: One end of the junction fails to match germline, which may point to a read error. The chain carries TRBV11-2 and TRBJ1-1, with D perhaps TRBD1 (5 bases). The CDR3 covers 13 residues. Looked up from germline, CDR1 is SGHAT and CDR2 is FQNNGV. The CDR3 sequence: CTSSLDWGAEAFF. For the CDR3, the DNA is TGTACCAGCAGCTTAGATTGGGGGGCTGAAGCTTTCTTT.

This clonotype was counted many times. The DNA of the CDR3 is TGCAGTGCTGTCCGACCGGGGAGCTCCTACGAGCAGTACTTC. Residues: CSAVRPGSSYEQYF. The gene calls are TRBV20-1 and TRBJ2-7, with D perhaps TRBD2 (5 bases). Trimming took off 5 bases at V and 0 bases at J, with 14 bases between the two ends. Germline-derived CDR1 and CDR2 are DFQATT and SNEGSKA (reference sequence). The CDR3 length is 14 residues.

This clonotype was counted at least ten times. The chain combines TRBV7-8 with TRBJ2-5; no firm D call. V was clipped by 1 base and J by 3 bases, with 9 bases between them. The germline V gene has CDR1 SGHVS and CDR2 FQNEAQ. The CDR3 contains 14 residues. In DNA form, the CDR3 reads TGTGCCAGCAGCTTAGGAGTAGCAGAAGAGACCCAGTACTTC. Its translation is CASSLGVAEETQYF.

This clonotype was seen repeatedly, ten times or more. V gene TRBV7-3 combines with J gene TRBJ2-3, with unresolved D. CDR3 length: 15 amino acids. Looked up from germline, CDR1 is SGHTA and CDR2 is FQGTGA. V lost 2 bases to trimming and J lost 2 bases, with 11 bases between them. CDR3 sequence (DNA): TGTGCCAGCAGCTTAGCTACCACATACACAGATACGCAGTATTTT. Translation: CASSLATTYTDTQYF.

This clonotype was detected ten times or more. This chain connects TRBV2 to TRBJ1-5; no reliable D call. Germline loops: CDR1 SNHLY, CDR2 FYNNEI. V was shortened by 5 bases and J by 0 bases, with 17 bases between the two germline ends. The CDR3 runs to 17 residues. CDR3 nucleotide sequence: TGTGCCAGCAGTCTCCCCGGAGGGTCTTATAGCAATCAGCCCCAGCATTTT. Its translation: CASSLPGGSYSNQPQHF.

This chain uses TRBV5-6 with TRBJ1-2, with 7 nucleotides matching TRBD1. This CDR3 spans 11 amino acids. Germline V gives CDR1 SGHDT, CDR2 YYEEEE. Trimming removed 6 bases from V and 8 bases from J; junction bases left unmatched: 4. This CDR3 reads CASMAGGGYTF. CDR3 DNA sequence: TGTGCCAGCATGGCAGGGGGAGGCTACACCTTC.

This clonotype was observed many times. CDR3 coding DNA: TGTGCCAGCACCTTACTAGCGGGATTCACAGATACGCAGTATTTT. It encodes CASTLLAGFTDTQYF. The chain combines TRBV12-3 or TRBV12-4 with TRBJ2-3; TRBD2 matches at 10 bases. The CDR3 runs 15 residues. V was pared by 7 bases and J by 2 bases, with 6 bases of the junction left unmatched.

Ten or more counts support this clonotype. The rearrangement uses TRBV28 and TRBJ1-3, with D unclear. CDR1 MDHEN and CDR2 SYDVKM come from the germline V gene. V lost 5 bases, J lost 8 bases, and 19 bases lay in between. There are 15 residues in the CDR3. The CDR3 reads CASSPDGRGGHTIYF. The DNA of the CDR3 is TGTGCCAGCAGTCCGGACGGACGGGGAGGACACACCATATATTTT.

This clonotype appeared many times. The rearrangement joins TRBV11-2 to TRBJ2-5; D perhaps matches TRBD1 (6 bases). Germline assignment: CDR1 SGHAT and CDR2 FQNNGV. Deletions cut 5 bases from V and 5 bases from J, with 15 bases between. The CDR3 is 14 amino acids. CDR3 in DNA: TGTGCCAGCAGCCTGGGACAACTAGGGGAGACCCAGTACTTC. Encoded protein: CASSLGQLGETQYF.

This clonotype appeared a few times. The J gene is TRBJ1-1, the V gene TRBV24-1; D uncertain. This CDR3 has 14 residues. Germline-derived CDR1 and CDR2 are KGHDR and SFDVKD. The V gene lost 4 bases and the J gene lost 9 bases, with 17 bases spanning the gap. As DNA, the CDR3 is TGTGCCACCAGTGACAACCTGCCGACAAGCAAAGCTTTCTTT. Translation: CATSDNLPTSKAFF.

This clonotype was observed many times. The chain joins TRBV20-1 to TRBJ2-3, with TRBD2 identical over 13 bases. Germline lookup yields CDR1 DFQATT and CDR2 SNEGSKA (reference sequence). This CDR3 is 16 amino acids long. V trimming: 5 bases; J trimming: 6 bases; junction bases outside the gene matches: 11. This chain's CDR3 is CSAGVGLAGDGDTQYF. CDR3 nucleotides: TGCAGTGCTGGAGTCGGACTAGCGGGAGACGGTGATACGCAGTATTTT.

The chain couples TRBV5-1 to TRBJ1-1; weak D call: TRBD1 (5 bases). Germline CDR1 SGHRS, CDR2 YFSETQ. V lost 2 bases to trimming and J lost 2 bases, with 10 bases between them. This CDR3 spans 14 amino acids. CDR3 sequence (DNA): TGCGCCAGCAGCTTAGGGACCCAAAACACTGAAGCTTTCTTT. This encodes CASSLGTQNTEAFF.

This clonotype was found a few times. The junction and the germline gene differ at one end; a read error may be behind it. The rearrangement uses TRBV4-1 and TRBJ2-7; 7 nucleotides match TRBD1. The CDR3 spans 17 residues. CDR1 MGHRA and CDR2 YSYEKL come from the germline V gene. CDR3 residues: CASNQDIMGQSGYEQHF. The CDR3 DNA reads TGCGCCAGCAACCAAGATATAATGGGACAGAGTGGCTACGAGCAGCACTTC.

The chain joins TRBV6-5 to TRBJ2-7, with D possibly TRBD2 on 6 matching bases. Germline V gene data show CDR1 as MNHEY and CDR2 as SVGAGI. The CDR3 has 18 residues. V was shortened by 0 bases and J by 3 bases, with 21 bases between the two germline ends. The CDR3 protein is CASSYSGGDSGAFYEQYF. As DNA, the CDR3 is TGTGCCAGCAGTTACTCAGGAGGGGATAGCGGAGCATTCTACGAGCAGTACTTC.

This clonotype was observed a few times. This rearrangement joins TRBV5-1 to TRBJ1-6; possibly TRBD1 for D (5 bases). V was shortened by 0 bases and J by 6 bases, with 16 bases between the two germline ends. This CDR3 has 17 residues. The germline CDR1 and CDR2 sequences are SGHRS and YFSETQ. Here the CDR3 reads CASSLGPLGTANSPLHF. CDR3 coding DNA: TGCGCCAGCAGCTTGGGTCCACTTGGGACGGCTAATTCACCCCTCCACTTT. The variable domain in full, completed from reference TRBV5-1 and TRBJ1-6, reads KAGVTQTPRYLIKTRGQQVTLSCSPISGHRSVSWYQQTPGQGLQFLFEYFSETQRNKGNFPGRFSGRQFSNSRSEMNVSTLELGDSALYLCASSLGPLGTANSPLHFGNGTRLTVT.

This clonotype was recorded a few times. V and J are TRBV29-1 and TRBJ2-7; TRBD1 might be the D (6 bases). Per the germline V gene, CDR1 is SQVTM and CDR2 is ANQGSEA. The CDR3 has 14 amino acids. V was clipped by 6 bases and J by 6 bases, with 21 bases between them. CDR3 protein: CSVPNPDRFGEQYF. In nucleotides, the CDR3 is TGCAGCGTGCCAAACCCCGACAGGTTCGGCGAGCAGTACTTC.

Relative to its sample, this clonotype is medium-sized. The genes are TRBV9 and TRBJ1-6; 9 bases agree with TRBD1. The V segment lost 5 bases and the J segment 9 bases; nucleotides outside the gene matches: 6. CDR3 size: 14 residues. CDR1 SGDLS and CDR2 YYNGEE come from the germline V gene. The chain's CDR3 is CASSEGQGGSPLHF. DNA of the CDR3: TGTGCCAGCAGTGAGGGACAGGGAGGTTCACCCCTCCACTTT.

This clonotype was detected a few times. The chain joins TRBV6-1 to TRBJ1-6; unclear D gene. This CDR3 has 16 amino acids. Germline values: CDR1 MNHNS, CDR2 SASEGT. V shed 4 bases and J shed 0 bases, with 10 bases lying between them. The CDR3 nucleotides read TGTGCCAGCAGTGTAGGAGGGCTCTCCTATAATTCACCCCTCCACTTT. Its protein product is CASSVGGLSYNSPLHF.

This clonotype was found many times. The V and J genes are TRBV28 and TRBJ2-7, with 8 bases aligning to TRBD2. Unmatched junction bases numbered 10, after V lost 6 bases and J lost 3 bases. CDR3 length equals 15 residues. The germline gives CDR1 MDHEN, CDR2 SYDVKM. This CDR3 is CASRVPGLGVYEQYF. CDR3 nucleotide sequence: TGTGCCAGCAGGGTACCGGGACTAGGGGTCTACGAGCAGTACTTC.